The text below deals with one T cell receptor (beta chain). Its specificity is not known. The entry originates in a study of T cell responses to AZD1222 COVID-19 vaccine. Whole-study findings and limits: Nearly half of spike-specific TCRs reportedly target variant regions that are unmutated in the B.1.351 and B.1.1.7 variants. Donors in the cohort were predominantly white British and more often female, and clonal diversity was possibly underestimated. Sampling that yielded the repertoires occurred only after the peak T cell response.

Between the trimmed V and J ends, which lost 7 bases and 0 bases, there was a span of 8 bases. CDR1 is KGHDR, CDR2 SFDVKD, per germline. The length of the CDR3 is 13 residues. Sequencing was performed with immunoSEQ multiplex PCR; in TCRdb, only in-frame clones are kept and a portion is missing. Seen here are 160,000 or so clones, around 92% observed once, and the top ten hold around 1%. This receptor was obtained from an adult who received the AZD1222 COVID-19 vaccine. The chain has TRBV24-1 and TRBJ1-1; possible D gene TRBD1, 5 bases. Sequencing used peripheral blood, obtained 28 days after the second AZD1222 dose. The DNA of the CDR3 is TGTGCCACCAGAGACAGATTGAACACTGAAGCTTTCTTT. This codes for CATRDRLNTEAFF.